This T cell receptor (beta chain) is from a study of T cells expressing NK-cell markers. Findings and limits, study-wide: These clonotypes, the leaders elsewhere, also led the CD3+CD56-NKG2C+ fraction in four donors. As a fraction of CD8+ T cells, dominant NKG2C+ clonotypes reached roughly 1.0-7.5% in six donors.

About this clonotype itself: As yet, its antigen is unknown.

Germline V gene data show CDR1 as MNHNS and CDR2 as SASEGT. The CDR3 consists of 15 residues. TCRdb reprocessed the 5' RACE reads, with one entry per CDR3 protein and no DNA. The listing records roughly 350,000 distinct CDR3 sequences. The sequenced material came from blood T cells: a sorted CD56 or NKG2C T cell subset, CD4+ or CD8+ T cells, or bulk PBMC T cells (not recorded which). This clonotype originated in a man aged 18 to 69 in good health. The genes are TRBV6-1 and TRBJ1-3. CDR3 in amino acids: CASSAQLASGNTIYF.